The 22 T cell receptor beta chains reported below all come from one sample, sequenced in a study of sequential checkpoint blockade in melanoma. Stated treatment: randomized to nivolumab then ipilimumab (arm A) or the reverse (arm B). TCRdb keeps only in-frame clones here, not all; method: immunoSEQ multiplex PCR. The sample holds about 9,600 clones; approximately 25% are singletons and the top ten take roughly 19%. The specimen was tumor tissue (inferred from file names), collected from a patient given nivolumab and ipilimumab in sequence. These receptors all come from a human donor with melanoma.

There are many counts of this clone. The J gene is TRBJ2-3, the V gene TRBV9; no firm D call. V was clipped by 0 bases and J by 0 bases, with 11 bases between them. Germline lookup yields CDR1 SGDLS and CDR2 YYNGEE. This CDR3 has 16 amino acids. As DNA, the CDR3 is TGTGCCAGCAGCGTAGGCGGTTTCACTAGCACAGATACGCAGTATTTT. The encoded protein is CASSVGGFTSTDTQYF.

The rearrangement links TRBV5-1 to TRBJ2-1; either TRBD1 or TRBD2 may supply D (7 bases each). V was clipped by 3 bases and J by 4 bases, with 14 bases between them. Germline V gives CDR1 SGHRS, CDR2 YFSETQ. The length of the CDR3 is 15 residues. The CDR3 region is CASSSGEGAYNEQFF. DNA for the CDR3: TGCGCCAGCAGCTCGGGGGAGGGGGCGTACAATGAGCAGTTCTTC.

This clone has a handful of counts. This CDR3 is CASSIIDQPQHF. The CDR3 coding sequence is TGTGCCAGCAGTATAATCGATCAGCCCCAGCATTTT. This chain joins TRBV28 and TRBJ1-5, with D unclear. The germline V and J ends were trimmed by 5 bases and 5 bases, with 7 bases remaining between them. The CDR3 has 12 amino acids. Germline values: CDR1 MDHEN, CDR2 SYDVKM.

V usage is TRBV18 and J usage is TRBJ1-5; no clear D. Germline lookup yields CDR1 KGHSH and CDR2 LQKENI. The CDR3 is 16 residues long. The ends were cut back, 3 bases at V and 3 bases at J, with 15 bases in the middle. The CDR3 here is CASSPNSGGDNQPQHF. The CDR3 DNA is TGTGCCAGCTCACCGAACAGTGGTGGGGACAATCAGCCCCAGCATTTT. Based on the CDR3 plus reference TRBV18 and TRBJ1-5, the full variable domain is NAGVMQNPRHLVRRRGQEARLRCSPMKGHSHVYWYRQLPEEGLKFMVYLQKENIIDESGMPKERFSAEFPKEGPSILRIQQVVRGDSAAYFCASSPNSGGDNQPQHFGDGTRLSIL.

CDR3 DNA sequence: TGCGCCAGCAGCTTGTTGGGGGGCCTGGACGAGCAGTACTTC. It is translated as CASSLLGGLDEQYF. The chain is built from TRBV5-1 and TRBJ2-7; perhaps D is TRBD1 or TRBD2 (6 bases each). The germline CDR1 and CDR2 sequences are SGHRS and YFSETQ. The CDR3 has 14 amino acids. V dropped 1 base and J dropped 5 bases, with 13 bases sitting between them.

The gene calls are TRBV5-1 and TRBJ2-2, with D perhaps matching TRBD1 or TRBD2 (6 bases each). The V gene's germline CDR1 is SGHRS and CDR2 YFSETQ. The V and J ends lost 5 bases and 4 bases respectively, with 18 bases between them. The CDR3 sequence is 16 residues long. The CDR3 coding sequence is TGCGCCAGCAGTGCCTTGTCCTGGGGGGCCACCGGGGAGCTGTTTTTT. The encoded protein is CASSALSWGATGELFF. Full variable domain (outside the CDR3, taken from reference TRBV5-1 and TRBJ2-2): KAGVTQTPRYLIKTRGQQVTLSCSPISGHRSVSWYQQTPGQGLQFLFEYFSETQRNKGNFPGRFSGRQFSNSRSEMNVSTLELGDSALYLCASSALSWGATGELFFGEGSRLTVL.

The rearrangement joins TRBV28 to TRBJ2-7; D is possibly TRBD2 (7 bases). Germline lookup yields CDR1 MDHEN and CDR2 SYDVKM. V was clipped by 5 bases and J by 4 bases, with 15 bases between them. The CDR3 runs 14 residues. The DNA of the CDR3 is TGTGCCAGCAGTAGGGGGGGCGGTCTATACGAGCAGTACGTC. Translation gives CASSRGGGLYEQYV.

A few counts support this clone. The chain couples TRBV6-8 to TRBJ2-7, with 7 bases matching TRBD2. The V gene's germline CDR1 is MNHGY and CDR2 SAAAGT. The J segment lost 2 bases and the V segment lost 5 bases, leaving 9 bases of the junction unmatched. CDR3 size: 15 residues. CDR3 bases: TGTGCCAGCAGTAGAGCCGGGACTACAACCTACGAGCAGTACTTC. Its translation: CASSRAGTTTYEQYF.

By sample share, this clone is medium-sized. V gene TRBV10-3 combines with J gene TRBJ1-6, with D possibly TRBD1 on 5 matching bases. Trimming pared 2 bases from V and 5 bases from J, leaving 16 bases between. CDR1 is ENHRY and CDR2 is SYGVKD in the germline V gene. The CDR3 runs to 17 residues. The CDR3 protein is CAISEPRGDGNNSPLHF. The CDR3 DNA is TGTGCCATCAGTGAGCCGAGGGGAGATGGGAATAATTCACCCCTCCACTTT.

This clone was counted between two and nine times. V gene TRBV11-3 combines with J gene TRBJ2-7; D is ambiguous. The germline CDR1 and CDR2 sequences are SGHNT and YENEEA. V gave up 1 base and J gave up 0 bases, with 7 bases separating them. This CDR3 region has 14 residues. The CDR3 DNA sequence: TGTGCCAGCAGCTTAGTCCGCGGCTCCTACGAGCAGTACTTC. Residues: CASSLVRGSYEQYF.

This clone occurred many times. This chain links TRBV11-3 with TRBJ1-2, with 8 bases fitting TRBD1. The germline V gene encodes CDR1 SGHNT and CDR2 YENEEA. J lost 4 bases, V lost 2 bases, and 12 bases had no gene match. This CDR3 contains 17 residues. DNA of the CDR3: TGTGCCAGCAGCTTAATGGGGAGTAATACAGGGGGCTATGGCTACACCTTC. It translates to CASSLMGSNTGGYGYTF.

This clone was recorded at least ten times. V gene TRBV11-3 combines with J gene TRBJ1-1; D is unresolved. The CDR3 covers 15 residues. The germline V and J ends were trimmed by 5 bases and 1 base, with 14 bases remaining between them. The V gene's germline CDR1 is SGHNT and CDR2 YENEEA. CDR3 DNA sequence: TGTGCCAGCAGCCCCATGATAAGGCAGAACACTGAAGCTTTCTTT. Protein sequence: CASSPMIRQNTEAFF.

The chain recombines TRBV4-1 with TRBJ1-1; 7 bases align to TRBD1. V lost 0 bases to trimming and J lost 3 bases; unmatched junction nucleotides: 4. This CDR3 has 15 residues. The germline V gene encodes CDR1 MGHRA and CDR2 YSYEKL. CDR3 DNA: TGCGCCAGCAGCCAAGACTGGCAGGGGGACACTGAAGCTTTCTTT. Amino acid sequence: CASSQDWQGDTEAFF.

The table lists this clone with many counts. CDR3 nucleotide sequence: TGTGCCAGCAGCTTAGAGATTAACACCGGGGAGCTGTTTTTT. It codes for CASSLEINTGELFF. The chain carries TRBV11-3 and TRBJ2-2, with D unclear. Germline V gene data show CDR1 as SGHNT and CDR2 as YENEEA. Trimming removed 0 bases from V and 2 bases from J, with 4 bases in between. The CDR3 totals 14 residues.

This clone was found a few times. The V gene is TRBV15, the J gene TRBJ1-1; 7 bases are shared with TRBD1. The CDR3 has 14 residues. The germline V gene encodes CDR1 LNHNV and CDR2 YYDKDF (reference sequence). Losses at the gene ends were 5 bases for V and 0 bases for J; bases not matched to a gene: 3. The CDR3 DNA reads as TGTGCCACCAGCCCGGGACAGATGAACACTGAAGCTTTCTTT. This sequence encodes CATSPGQMNTEAFF.

The CDR3 spells CSGLAGARSSYNEQFF. DNA of the CDR3: TGCAGCGGGCTCGCGGGGGCCCGGAGCTCCTACAATGAGCAGTTCTTC. The genes are TRBV29-1 and TRBJ2-1, with a tentative D call TRBD2 (7 bases). The germline V gene encodes CDR1 SQVTM and CDR2 ANQGSEA. V lost 7 bases to trimming and J lost 0 bases, with 19 bases between them. The CDR3 length is 16 residues.

The chain couples TRBV5-1 to TRBJ2-2; D is unresolved. Germline V gives CDR1 SGHRS, CDR2 YFSETQ. The CDR3 runs to 15 residues. Trimming took 0 bases from V and 1 from J, leaving 7 bases between them. CDR3 sequence: CASSLARLNTGELFF. The CDR3 region has the DNA TGCGCCAGCAGCTTGGCCAGACTGAACACCGGGGAGCTGTTTTTT. Full variable domain (missing parts from reference TRBV5-1 and TRBJ2-2): KAGVTQTPRYLIKTRGQQVTLSCSPISGHRSVSWYQQTPGQGLQFLFEYFSETQRNKGNFPGRFSGRQFSNSRSEMNVSTLELGDSALYLCASSLARLNTGELFFGEGSRLTVL.

Many counts were recorded for this clone. The chain is built from TRBV11-3 and TRBJ2-5; tentative D call: TRBD1 (6 bases). V was pared by 3 bases and J by 3 bases, with 11 bases between. Germline V gene lookup returns CDR1 SGHNT and CDR2 YENEEA. The CDR3 length is 14 residues. The CDR3 nucleotides are TGTGCCAGCAGCTTCGGACAGACGAAAGAGACCCAGTACTTC. As protein: CASSFGQTKETQYF.

This clone occurred once. This chain links TRBV18 with TRBJ2-3, with D uncertain. Germline CDR1 KGHSH, CDR2 LQKENI. V lost 2 bases and J lost 3, with 6 bases in between. The CDR3 length is 13 residues. CDR3 nucleotides: TGTGCCAGCTCACCAGTTTTTACAGATACGCAGTATTTT. Its translation is CASSPVFTDTQYF.

The chain employs TRBV7-1 and TRBJ1-5; D remains unclear. TRBV7-1 is marked as an open reading frame, function uncertain. The length of the CDR3 is 13 residues. Trimming cost V 5 bases and J 6 bases, with 11 bases left between them. The CDR3 DNA sequence: TGTGCCAGCAGCCAAGACTGGACTCAGCCCCAGCATTTT. Translating it yields CASSQDWTQPQHF.

This clone turned up a few times. The V and J genes are TRBV18 and TRBJ1-3; D unclear. The CDR3 has 14 residues. With 1 base removed from V and 4 bases from J, the gap between germline ends came to 8 bases. The germline CDR1 and CDR2 sequences are KGHSH and LQKENI. DNA of the CDR3: TGTGCCAGCTCACCACGGCAGGCGGGAAACACCATATATTTT. It specifies CASSPRQAGNTIYF.

The rearrangement uses TRBV18 and TRBJ2-3; D not certain. The V and J ends lost 2 bases and 2 bases respectively, with 14 bases between them. Germline V gene sequence: CDR1 KGHSH, CDR2 LQKENI. This CDR3 has 16 residues. CDR3 residues: CASSPSPELDTDTQYF. The CDR3 bases are TGTGCCAGCTCACCATCTCCCGAGCTGGACACAGATACGCAGTATTTT.